The source of this T cell receptor beta chain is a study of blood T cell repertoires in COVID-19. Clones were sequenced by immunoSEQ multiplex PCR, and TCRdb holds only the in-frame ones, with some missing. The profile covers some 130,000 clones, with under 90% appearing a single time and about two fifths taken by the ten largest. V was trimmed by 4 bases and J by 0 bases, leaving 9 bases between them. Germline V lookup: CDR1 SQVTM, CDR2 ANQGSEA. CDR3 size: 13 residues. The specimen was peripheral blood. The rearrangement joins TRBV29-1 to TRBJ1-1; weak D call: TRBD1 (5 bases). The receptor's source is a human donor in a cohort sampled during active COVID-19. This chain's CDR3 is CSVGGLMNTEAFF. In DNA form, the CDR3 reads TGCAGCGTTGGGGGCCTCATGAACACTGAAGCTTTCTTT.